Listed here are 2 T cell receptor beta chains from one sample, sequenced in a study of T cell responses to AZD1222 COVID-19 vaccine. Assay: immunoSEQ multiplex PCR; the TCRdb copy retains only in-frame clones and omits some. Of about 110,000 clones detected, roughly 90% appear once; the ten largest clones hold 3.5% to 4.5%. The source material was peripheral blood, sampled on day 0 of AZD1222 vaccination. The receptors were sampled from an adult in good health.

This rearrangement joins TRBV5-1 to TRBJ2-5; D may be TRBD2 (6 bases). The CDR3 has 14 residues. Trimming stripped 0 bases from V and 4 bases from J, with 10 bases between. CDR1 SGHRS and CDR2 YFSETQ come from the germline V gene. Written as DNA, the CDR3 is TGCGCCAGCAGCTTGGGGCGGGGTTCAGAGACCCAGTACTTC. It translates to CASSLGRGSETQYF.

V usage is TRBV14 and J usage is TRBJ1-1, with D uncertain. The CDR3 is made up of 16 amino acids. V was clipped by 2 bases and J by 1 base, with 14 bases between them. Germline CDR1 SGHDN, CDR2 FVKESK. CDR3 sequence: CASSQIEYDQNTEAFF. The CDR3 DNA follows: TGTGCCAGCAGCCAAATCGAGTATGACCAGAACACTGAAGCTTTCTTT.